A selection of T cell receptor beta chains follows, all from one sample in a study of PD-L1 blockade in urothelial cancer. Some clones are missing from TCRdb's copy, which holds only in-frame ones; the method was immunoSEQ multiplex PCR. The sample holds approximately 72,000 clones, around 87% seen once. This specimen consisted of PBMCs, obtained around atezolizumab (anti-PD-L1) treatment. All receptors derive from a man aged 55 to 70 with urothelial cancer. The CDR3 runs from the conserved cysteine through the conserved F or W. The D gene is left open where the match is weak. The listing skips clone size in some rows; elsewhere it reads once, few, many or a size class.

>NA|TRBV28|NA|TRBJ2-7
TGTGCCAGCAGTGGCTCCGTCCACTCCTACGAGCAGTACTTC
CASSGSVHSYEQYF
>TRBD2|TRBV11-2|once|TRBJ2-1
TGTGCCAGCAGACCCCTAGCGGGGGGGTGGTATGAGCAGTTCTTC
CASRPLAGGWYEQFF
>NA|TRBV5-1|NA|TRBJ1-5
TGCGCCAGCAGCTTGGGCGGGTACAATCAGCCCCAGCATTTT
CASSLGGYNQPQHF
>NA|TRBV29-1|NA|TRBJ1-1
TGCAGCGTTGGGGGGGGGAACACTGAAGCTTTCTTT
CSVGGGNTEAFF
>NA|TRBV30|few|TRBJ1-1
TGTGCCTGGAGTGGGGTGCGGACTGAAGCTTTCTTT
CAWSGVRTEAFF
>NA|TRBV28|NA|TRBJ2-2
TGTGCCAGCACCCCCCCCGGCACCGGGGAGCTGTTTTTT
CASTPPGTGELFF
>TRBD1|TRBV5-1|NA|TRBJ2-1
TGCGCCAGCACTTCTTTTACCGGGACAGAATTCTACAATGAGCAGTTCTTC
CASTSFTGTEFYNEQFF
>TRBD1|TRBV6-5|NA|TRBJ1-4
TGTGCCAGCAGTTATGACAGGGGTGGTGAAAAACTGTTTTTT
CASSYDRGGEKLFF
>TRBD1|TRBV9|NA|TRBJ2-2
TGTGCCAGCAGCGTCAGAACAGGGGGCCCGAACACCGGGGAGCTGTTTTTT
CASSVRTGGPNTGELFF
>TRBD2|TRBV5-4|NA|TRBJ2-1
TGTGCCAGCAGCTCAGCGGGGGGGCACTACAATGAGCAGTTCTTC
CASSSAGGHYNEQFF
>NA|TRBV5-1|NA|TRBJ2-7
TGCGCCAGCAGCTTGGGGAGGGGAAACGAGCAGTACTTC
CASSLGRGNEQYF
>NA|TRBV2|NA|TRBJ2-5
TGTGCCAGCAGTGGGGGAAGGACAGACCCGTTTGGGACCCAGTACTTC
CASSGGRTDPFGTQYF
>NA|TRBV30|few|TRBJ1-6
TGTGCCCTCGGGGAAGAGAATTCACCCCTCCACTTT
CALGEENSPLHF
>NA|TRBV30|NA|TRBJ1-3
TGTGCCTGGAGTGTTGCGGGAAACACCATATATTTT
CAWSVAGNTIYF
>TRBD1|TRBV2|NA|TRBJ1-2
TGTGCCAGCAGCATACTGACAGGGGGCGTCAGTGGCTACACCTTC
CASSILTGGVSGYTF
>TRBD2|TRBV11-2|NA|TRBJ2-1
TGTGCCAGCAGCTTAAGTAGCGGGAGCTACAATGAGCAGTTCTTC
CASSLSSGSYNEQFF
>TRBD2|TRBV5-1|NA|TRBJ2-2
TGCGCCAGCAGCTTGGAAGCTAGCGGGGGGCCCACCGTGTTTTTT
CASSLEASGGPTVFF
>TRBD2|TRBV9|NA|TRBJ2-1
TGTGCCAGCAGCCCCAATCCGGGGGGGCGGAATGAGCAGTTCTTC
CASSPNPGGRNEQFF
>TRBD1|TRBV30|NA|TRBJ1-1
TGTGCCTGGCTTGGACAGGGCGGCACTGAAGCTTTCTTT
CAWLGQGGTEAFF
>TRBD1|TRBV6-1|NA|TRBJ2-1
TGTGCCAGCAGTGAACTTTCGGGACAGGTAAACAATGAGCAGTTCTTC
CASSELSGQVNNEQFF
>TRBD1|TRBV30|NA|TRBJ1-2
TGTGCCTGGAGTGCGACAGGGATAGACGAAAACTATGGCTACACCTTC
CAWSATGIDENYGYTF
>TRBD1|TRBV29-1|NA|TRBJ1-2
TGCAGCGTTGCCGCGGGGCAGGGGGCGAGTGGCTACACCTTC
CSVAAGQGASGYTF
>TRBD1|TRBV30|NA|TRBJ1-1
TGTGCCTGGTATACAGGGGGCGCGACGGCTGAAGCTTTCTTT
CAWYTGGATAEAFF
>NA|TRBV4-3|NA|TRBJ1-5
TGCGCCAGCAGCCAAGAATTAAGGGGGGGAATGCCCCAGCATTTT
CASSQELRGGMPQHF
>TRBD2|TRBV7-3|NA|TRBJ2-5
TGTGCCAGCAGCTTAACGGGACTAGCGGGGGAGTTTGAGACCCAGTACTTC
CASSLTGLAGEFETQYF
>TRBD1|TRBV10-3|NA|TRBJ2-5
TGTGCCATCAGTGAACAGGGGGCTAAGGGGGCAAAAGAGACCCAGTACTTC
CAISEQGAKGAKETQYF
>NA|TRBV5-8|NA|TRBJ1-5
TGTGCCAGCAGCCTAAATCCCGGCAGGGCGGGACAGCCCCAGCATTTT
CASSLNPGRAGQPQHF
>TRBD1|TRBV28|NA|TRBJ1-2
TGTGCCAGCAGTTTCGCCGGGACAGGGCTTGGCTACACCTTC
CASSFAGTGLGYTF
>NA|TRBV18|once|TRBJ2-5
TGTGCCAGCTCACCGGCGGGGTCCCCGGAGACCCAGTACTTC
CASSPAGSPETQYF
>TRBD1|TRBV18|once|TRBJ2-1
TGTGCCAGCTCACCGGACAGGGGCCGTAATGAGCAGTTCTTC
CASSPDRGRNEQFF
>NA|TRBV28|few|TRBJ1-3
TGTGCCAGCAGTACAGGGAGTGGAAACACCATATATTTT
CASSTGSGNTIYF
>TRBD1|TRBV5-6|few|TRBJ2-2
TGTGCCAGCAGTTGGACAGGGGTGAACACCGGGGAGCTGTTTTTT
CASSWTGVNTGELFF
>NA|TRBV19|NA|TRBJ1-1
TGTGCCAGTAGTATGACACGGGGTCGCGCTTTCTTT
CASSMTRGRAFF
>TRBD1|TRBV2|NA|TRBJ1-1
TGTGCCAGCAGTGAAGCTGGGACAGGCGGCACTGAAGCTTTCTTT
CASSEAGTGGTEAFF
>TRBD1|TRBV18|NA|TRBJ1-4
TGTGCCAGCTCACTAAGGGGGCCAACTAATGAAAAACTGTTTTTT
CASSLRGPTNEKLFF
>TRBD2|TRBV4-3|NA|TRBJ2-3
TGCGCCAGCAGGTCTAGCGGGGGGCGGACAGATACGCAGTATTTT
CASRSSGGRTDTQYF
>NA|TRBV7-2|NA|TRBJ2-2
TGTGCCAGCAGCTTCGCCACCGGCACCGGGGAGCTGTTTTTT
CASSFATGTGELFF
>NA|TRBV19|NA|TRBJ2-7
TGTGCCAGTAGATTCAGTCTAGCCCCAGCCTACGAGCAGTACTTC
CASRFSLAPAYEQYF
>TRBD2|TRBV7-2|NA|TRBJ2-5
TGTGCCAGCACCCAAGCGGGGGGGATTGAGACCCAGTACTTC
CASTQAGGIETQYF
>NA|TRBV6-5|NA|TRBJ1-5
TGTGCCAGCAGTTACCAGGAGGGGTCAGAGCCCCAGCATTTT
CASSYQEGSEPQHF
>NA|TRBV19|few|TRBJ1-1
TGTGCCAGCAAGAGGCGGAACACTGAAGCTTTCTTT
CASKRRNTEAFF
>TRBD1|TRBV6-6|NA|TRBJ1-5
TGTGCCAGCAGGCCCAGACAGGGGTATGCTGAGTCCCAGCATTTT
CASRPRQGYAESQHF
>NA|TRBV18|NA|TRBJ2-3
TGTGCCAGCTCCCCGAGAAGGGAGGCTAGCACAGATACGCAGTATTTT
CASSPRREASTDTQYF
>NA|TRBV7-2|few|TRBJ2-7
TGTGCCAGCAGCTTAGCTCATGGGGCCACCGGAGAGCAGTACTTC
CASSLAHGATGEQYF
>TRBD1|TRBV11-2|NA|TRBJ2-7
TGTGCCAGCAGTCGGGGACAGGGTGGCGAGCAGTACTTC
CASSRGQGGEQYF
>NA|TRBV7-3|NA|TRBJ2-3
TGTGCCAGCAGCTTAAACGGAGTAACAGATACGCAGTATTTT
CASSLNGVTDTQYF
>NA|TRBV10-2|NA|TRBJ1-6
TGCGCCAGCAGTGAGTCTAAGGGGTCCTATAATTCACCCCTCCACTTT
CASSESKGSYNSPLHF
>NA|TRBV5-1|NA|TRBJ2-3
TGCGCCAGCAGCCACCGGCCGGGGGGCTCGGTTAACACAGATACGCAGTATTTT
CASSHRPGGSVNTDTQYF
>NA|TRBV19|NA|TRBJ2-5
TGTGCCAGTAGTTTGGGCAGTACAACTCAAGAGACCCAGTACTTC
CASSLGSTTQETQYF